This is a list of T cell receptor beta chains from one sample in a study of sequential checkpoint blockade in melanoma. Here immunoSEQ multiplex PCR was the method, and the copy in TCRdb shows in-frame clones only, minus some. This sample has more than 8,500 clones; about 23% occur once, and the top ten carry about 10%. Sequenced here: tumor tissue (inferred from file names), sampled from a patient given nivolumab and ipilimumab in sequence. These receptors were taken from a human donor with melanoma. The CDR3 runs from the conserved cysteine through the conserved F or W. D genes are given only for firm matches. Clone size is not always given. Where it is, it says once, few, many or a class for expanded clones.

cdr3_length	v_call	j_call	clone_size	d_call	cdr3_aa	cdr3_nt
16	TRBV11-3	TRBJ2-1	NA	TRBD1	CASSPPPGQGYNEQFF	TGTGCCAGCAGCCCCCCTCCGGGACAGGGCTACAATGAGCAGTTCTTC
15	TRBV6-8	TRBJ2-7	NA	TRBD1	CASSSSNPTGREQYF	TGTGCCAGCAGTTCGTCAAACCCGACAGGGCGCGAGCAGTACTTC
13	TRBV7-1	TRBJ2-7	NA	NA	CASSPPRFDEQYF	TGTGCCAGCAGCCCTCCCAGGTTTGACGAGCAGTACTTC
14	TRBV19	TRBJ1-3	NA	TRBD1	CASRRGLAGNTIYF	TGTGCCAGTCGAAGGGGGCTCGCTGGAAACACCATATATTTT
14	TRBV5-1	TRBJ1-6	NA	TRBD1	CASSPQGVHSPLHF	TGCGCCAGCAGCCCCCAGGGGGTGCATTCACCCCTCCACTTT
14	TRBV5-1	TRBJ2-7	NA	NA	CASSPAVGFHEQYF	TGCGCCAGCAGCCCGGCGGTCGGGTTCCACGAGCAGTACTTC
14	TRBV11-3	TRBJ1-2	many	NA	CASSISDWTYGYTF	TGTGCCAGCAGCATTTCGGACTGGACCTATGGCTACACCTTC
18	TRBV9	TRBJ2-5	many	TRBD2	CASSVGRRLAGEGETQYF	TGTGCCAGCAGCGTAGGTAGAAGGCTAGCGGGGGAGGGAGAGACCCAGTACTTC
14	TRBV9	TRBJ2-4	few	TRBD1	CASSYDRGSGIQYF	TGTGCCAGCAGTTATGACAGGGGGTCAGGCATTCAGTACTTC
16	TRBV6-8	TRBJ2-7	few	TRBD1	CASSYGRGQGSYEQYF	TGTGCCAGCAGTTATGGGAGGGGACAGGGCTCCTACGAGCAGTACTTC
15	TRBV10-3	TRBJ2-2	few	NA	CAISESSSRAGELFF	TGTGCCATCAGTGAGTCAAGTAGCCGGGCCGGGGAGCTGTTTTTT
13	TRBV29-1	TRBJ2-1	NA	NA	CSVASSSYNEQFF	TGCAGCGTCGCATCTAGCTCCTACAATGAGCAGTTCTTC
14	TRBV6-8	TRBJ1-5	NA	NA	CASSPSLPNQPQHF	TGTGCCAGCAGCCCCAGCCTACCCAATCAGCCCCAGCATTTT
20	TRBV6-8	TRBJ1-5	few	TRBD1	CASSYRYRDRDLGANQPQHF	TGTGCCAGCAGTTACCGTTATCGAGACAGGGATCTCGGGGCGAATCAGCCCCAGCATTTT
15	TRBV28	TRBJ2-1	NA	NA	CASRIRGFSYNEQFF	TGTGCCAGCAGGATACGGGGGTTCTCCTACAATGAGCAGTTCTTC
13	TRBV19	TRBJ2-5	once	NA	CASSRIVQETQYF	TGTGCCAGTAGTAGGATCGTTCAAGAGACCCAGTACTTC
13	TRBV6-8	TRBJ1-1	few	NA	CASGMGRDTEAFF	TGTGCCAGCGGCATGGGCAGAGACACTGAAGCTTTCTTT
15	TRBV7-5	TRBJ1-1	many	NA	CASSLGPTGNTEAFF	TGTGCCAGCAGCTTGGGCCCTACAGGGAACACTGAAGCTTTCTTT
15	TRBV29-1	TRBJ2-3	NA	TRBD1	CSARTGTVSTDTQYF	TGCAGCGCGAGGACCGGGACAGTTAGCACAGATACGCAGTATTTT
14	TRBV29-1	TRBJ1-2	NA	TRBD1	CSVDTGQGNLGYTF	TGCAGCGTTGATACGGGACAGGGGAATCTGGGCTACACCTTC
14	TRBV6-8	TRBJ2-7	NA	NA	CASSYSGGNYEQYF	TGTGCCAGCAGTTACTCTGGGGGGAACTACGAGCAGTACTTC
12	TRBV30	TRBJ2-7	few	NA	CAWSVGRDEQYF	TGTGCCTGGAGTGTCGGCAGGGACGAGCAGTACTTC
14	TRBV19	TRBJ2-7	NA	TRBD1	CASSIIQGAYEQYF	TGTGCCAGTAGTATCATACAGGGGGCCTACGAGCAGTACTTC
19	TRBV19	TRBJ2-2	NA	NA	CASSIIGGIGGANTGELFF	TGTGCCAGTAGTATCATTGGGGGGATCGGAGGGGCGAACACCGGGGAGCTGTTTTTT
17	TRBV5-1	TRBJ1-4	NA	NA	CASSLLGPGRGNEKLFF	TGCGCCAGCAGCTTGTTGGGTCCGGGACGGGGTAATGAAAAACTGTTTTTT
14	TRBV19	TRBJ1-4	NA	NA	CASATVTTNEKLFF	TGTGCCAGTGCAACTGTAACAACTAATGAAAAACTGTTTTTT
15	TRBV6-8	TRBJ1-1	NA	NA	CASSRTPDMNTEAFF	TGTGCCAGCAGCCGGACACCGGATATGAACACTGAAGCTTTCTTT
14	TRBV11-3	TRBJ2-7	NA	NA	CASSLDGYHYEQYF	TGTGCCAGCAGCTTGGACGGTTACCACTACGAGCAGTACTTC
13	TRBV19	TRBJ2-5	NA	NA	CASKGGAVETQYF	TGTGCCAGTAAGGGGGGGGCGGTCGAGACCCAGTACTTC
15	TRBV11-3	TRBJ1-6	few	NA	CASSSNTGSNSPLHF	TGTGCCAGCAGCAGCAACACAGGGTCTAATTCACCCCTCCACTTT
12	TRBV6-8	TRBJ1-5	few	NA	CASSYRDQPQHF	TGTGCCAGCAGTTACCGGGACCAGCCCCAGCATTTT
15	TRBV28	TRBJ1-2	NA	TRBD1	CASSLSGQGALGYTF	TGTGCCAGCAGTTTATCCGGACAGGGGGCTCTTGGCTACACCTTC
14	TRBV5-1	TRBJ2-4	medium-sized	NA	CASSLEWGNNIQYF	TGCGCCAGCAGCTTGGAATGGGGGAATAACATTCAGTACTTC
17	TRBV18	TRBJ1-1	NA	TRBD1	CASSSTTGVGGNTEAFF	TGTGCCAGCTCATCAACAACAGGGGTCGGGGGAAACACTGAAGCTTTCTTT